This T cell receptor (beta chain) was obtained from a study of human T cells and chemical hapten exposure (dated by TCRdb to about 2021). About the investigation overall: For sensitization, 2% DPC in acetone was applied to a roughly 2 cm by roughly 2 cm area of upper inner arm skin. Weekly therapeutic DPC doses were additionally applied to the scalp of patients throughout the approximately 23-week study period. Patch testing was performed on the upper back with Finn chambers containing 0.01% DPC, and the patch tests were scored after 6 days according to International Contact Dermatitis Research Group standards. Alopecia areata with under or over 50% scalp involvement, alopecia totalis and alopecia universalis were represented in the patient cohort, which was mostly female. Libraries were pooled for sequencing, and per-sample TCR yields varied mainly because of small differences in library volumes within the pool. This study followed changes in the peripheral blood TCR repertoire in vivo during primary and secondary sensitization of alopecia patients to the hapten diphenylcyclopropenone (DPC). Patient blood was sampled pre-sensitization (week 0) and at 2, 6 and about 24 weeks after DPC sensitization. For TCR sequencing, blood came from 25 to 30 alopecia patients at anywhere from one to four time points (pre-sensitization, 2, 6 and 24 weeks).

Taken from the germline V gene, the CDR1 and CDR2 loops are SNHLY and FYNNEI. Including cysteine and phenylalanine, the CDR3 has 15 amino acids. Only CDR3 DNA remains: 45 bases, in frame from the first base. Ends trimmed: V by 5 bases, J by 4 bases; bases unmatched to a gene: 10. This clonotype was detected many times. Its recognized antigen is unknown. Within one base of it there is no much larger clone, and no base qualities were kept. Library generation was performed with RACE. The sample was run on a NextSeq 500. During library preparation, unique molecular identifiers were attached to individual cDNA molecules so that TCRs could be counted in a quantitative, reproducible way. For every blood RNA sample, sequencing covered both the TCR alpha and TCR beta chains. The authors' pipeline ran thus. The median number of TCRs per sample was roughly 98,000, ranging from roughly 23,224 to 700,000. The Decombinator software suite was used to annotate the V, J and CDR3 of the TCR reads. For the PS versus PT1 abundance plots, all samples were subsampled to the same number of TCRs (28,000). TCRs were defined as expanded if absent before sensitization and observed at least eight times at the 2-week time point. In-frame beta chains were kept once TCRdb had trimmed the public reads at Q25 with fastp and called clones with MiXCR. Rows with one shared CDR3 protein collapse into an entry with the most common genes and DNA. The V and J calls were not made by the authors but by TCRdb's processing. In all, the sample holds about 96,000 distinct CDR3 sequences, and 7.5% to 10% of those were seen once. The ten largest clones represent 2% to 2.5% of the sample.

Broader findings and caveats from the paper: Alopecia, a presumed autoimmune disease, was present in all patients, so the immune response of the patients might differ from that of healthy individuals. Repeated subsampling changed both the strength of the expansion versus patch-test correlation and the threshold at which the correlation became significant. No change with DPC sensitization was found in the number of TCRs above 1 in 1000 frequency, and no evidence of global repertoire structure alterations was found. Compared with pre-sensitization or healthy control sets, expanded TCRs formed significantly more large CDR3 similarity clusters, which is consistent with antigen-driven responses. Patch test score correlated positively with the number of PT1 expanded TCRs, reaching significance at thresholds 8, 16 and 32 but not at 4.

The time point label for this specimen denotes: patch test 2, 6 weeks after DPC sensitization. The label giving this sample's treatment or condition can be read as: therapeutic diphenylcyclopropenone sensitization with weekly scalp DPC. Blood at each patch-test visit was drawn before the patch test was applied. Eligible patients were aged 18 to 70, diagnosed with alopecia, deemed suitable for DPC therapy, and excluded if pregnant. Unfractionated whole blood was collected in Tempus Blood RNA tubes, and total RNA was extracted from that blood. The material was whole blood, obtained in connection with sensitization to the hapten diphenylcyclopropenone (DPC). The chain uses TRBV2 and TRBJ1-2; 7 bases in between match TRBD1. The source is a woman aged 40 to 50 with alopecia areata. Some clones in this sample may be carry-over from other donors' samples. The DNA sequence is as follows: TGTGCCAGCAGTCTCCGGGACAGCAGGACCTATGGCTACACCTTC. Its protein is CASSLRDSRTYGYTF. With the rest looked up from the reference TRBV2 and TRBJ1-2 genes rather than sequenced, the full variable domain is EPEVTQTPSHQVTQMGQEVILRCVPISNHLYFYWYRQILGQKVEFLVSFYNNEISEKSEIFDDQFSVERPDGSNFTLKIRSTKLEDSAMYFCASSLRDSRTYGYTFGSGTRLTVV.